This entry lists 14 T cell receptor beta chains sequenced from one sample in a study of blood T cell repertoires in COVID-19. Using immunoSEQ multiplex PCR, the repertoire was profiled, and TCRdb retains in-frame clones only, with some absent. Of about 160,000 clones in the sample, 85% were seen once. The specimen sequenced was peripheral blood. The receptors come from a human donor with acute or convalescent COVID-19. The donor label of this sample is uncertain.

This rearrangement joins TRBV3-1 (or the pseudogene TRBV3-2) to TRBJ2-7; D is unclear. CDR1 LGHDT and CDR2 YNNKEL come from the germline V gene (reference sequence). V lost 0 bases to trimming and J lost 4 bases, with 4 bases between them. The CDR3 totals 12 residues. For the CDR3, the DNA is TGTGCCAGCAGCCAAGATCGGTACGAGCAGTACTTC. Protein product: CASSQDRYEQYF.

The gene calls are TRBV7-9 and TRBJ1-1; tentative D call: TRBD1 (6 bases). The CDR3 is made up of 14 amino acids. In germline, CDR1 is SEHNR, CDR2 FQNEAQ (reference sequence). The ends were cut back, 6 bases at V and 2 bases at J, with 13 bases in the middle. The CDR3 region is CASRLTGVNTEAFF. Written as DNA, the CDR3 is TGTGCCAGCAGGTTGACAGGAGTCAACACTGAAGCTTTCTTT.

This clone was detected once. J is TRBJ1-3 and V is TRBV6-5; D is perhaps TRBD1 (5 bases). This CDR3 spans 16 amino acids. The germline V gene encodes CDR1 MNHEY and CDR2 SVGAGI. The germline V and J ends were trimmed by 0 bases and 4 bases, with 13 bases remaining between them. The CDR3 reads CASSYSSGFSGNTIYF. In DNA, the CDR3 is TGTGCCAGCAGTTACTCATCAGGGTTTTCAGGAAACACCATATATTTT.

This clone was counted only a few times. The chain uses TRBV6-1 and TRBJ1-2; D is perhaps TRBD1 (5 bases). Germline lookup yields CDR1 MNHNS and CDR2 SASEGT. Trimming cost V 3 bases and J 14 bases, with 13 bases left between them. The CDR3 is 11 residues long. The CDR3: CASSDPREDTF. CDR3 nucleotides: TGTGCCAGCAGTGACCCCAGGGAAGATACCTTC.

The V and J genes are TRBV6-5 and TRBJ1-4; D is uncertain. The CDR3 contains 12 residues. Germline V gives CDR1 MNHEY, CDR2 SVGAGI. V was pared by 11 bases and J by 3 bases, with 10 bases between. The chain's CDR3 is CAGRTSNEKLFF. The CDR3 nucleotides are TGTGCCGGGAGGACCTCTAATGAAAAACTGTTTTTT.

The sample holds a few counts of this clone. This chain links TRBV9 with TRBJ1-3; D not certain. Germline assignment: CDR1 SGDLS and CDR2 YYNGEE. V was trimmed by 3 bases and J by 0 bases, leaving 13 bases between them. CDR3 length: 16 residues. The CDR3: CASSALVSASGNTIYF. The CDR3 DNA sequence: TGTGCCAGCAGCGCCCTCGTCAGCGCCTCTGGAAACACCATATATTTT.

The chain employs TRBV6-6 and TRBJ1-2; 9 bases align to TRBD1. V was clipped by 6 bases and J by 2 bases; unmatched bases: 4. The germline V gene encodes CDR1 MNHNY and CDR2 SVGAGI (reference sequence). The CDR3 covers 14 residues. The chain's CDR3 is CASSPTGGNYGYTF. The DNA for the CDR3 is TGTGCCAGCAGCCCGACAGGGGGGAACTATGGCTACACCTTC.

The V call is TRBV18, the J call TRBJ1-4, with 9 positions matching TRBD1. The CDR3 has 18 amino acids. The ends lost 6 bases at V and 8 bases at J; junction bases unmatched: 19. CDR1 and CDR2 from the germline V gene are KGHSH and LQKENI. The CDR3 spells CASSRVSRDREQSEKLFF. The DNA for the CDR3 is TGTGCCAGCTCTCGGGTGTCCCGGGACAGGGAACAAAGCGAAAAACTGTTTTTT.

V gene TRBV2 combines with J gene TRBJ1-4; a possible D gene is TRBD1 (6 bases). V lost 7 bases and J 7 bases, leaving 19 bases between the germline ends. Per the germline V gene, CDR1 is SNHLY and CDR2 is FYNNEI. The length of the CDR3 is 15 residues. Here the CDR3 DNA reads TGTGCCAGCACCCCAACGAGGGGGAAGGGTGAAAAACTGTTTTTT. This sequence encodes CASTPTRGKGEKLFF.

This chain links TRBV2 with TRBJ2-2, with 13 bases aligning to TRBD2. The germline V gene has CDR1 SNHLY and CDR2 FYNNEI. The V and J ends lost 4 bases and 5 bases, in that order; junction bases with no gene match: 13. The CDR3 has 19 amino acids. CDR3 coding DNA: TGTGCCAGCAGTGGATTACTAGCGGGGGGGCCAAGGGTGACCGGGGAGCTGTTTTTT. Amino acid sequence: CASSGLLAGGPRVTGELFF. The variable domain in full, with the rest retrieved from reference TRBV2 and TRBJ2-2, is EPEVTQTPSHQVTQMGQEVILRCVPISNHLYFYWYRQILGQKVEFLVSFYNNEISEKSEIFDDQFSVERPDGSNFTLKIRSTKLEDSAMYFCASSGLLAGGPRVTGELFFGEGSRLTVL.

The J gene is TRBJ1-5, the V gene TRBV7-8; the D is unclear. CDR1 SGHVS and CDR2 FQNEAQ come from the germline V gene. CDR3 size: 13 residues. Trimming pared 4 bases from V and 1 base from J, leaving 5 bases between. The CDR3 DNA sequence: TGTGCCAGCAGCTACAGCAGCAATCAGCCCCAGCATTTT. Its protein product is CASSYSSNQPQHF.

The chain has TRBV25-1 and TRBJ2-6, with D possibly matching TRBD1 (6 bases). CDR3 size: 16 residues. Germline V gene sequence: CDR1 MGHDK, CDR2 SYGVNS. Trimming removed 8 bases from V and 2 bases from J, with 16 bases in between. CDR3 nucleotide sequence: TGTGCCAGCGCCCCAAGAGGGGGACCTGGGGCCAACGTCCTGACTTTC. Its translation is CASAPRGGPGANVLTF.

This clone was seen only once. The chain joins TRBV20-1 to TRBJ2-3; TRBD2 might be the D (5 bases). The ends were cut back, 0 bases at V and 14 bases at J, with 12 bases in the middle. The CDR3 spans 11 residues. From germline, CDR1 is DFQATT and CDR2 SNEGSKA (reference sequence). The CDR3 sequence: CSARDQASTYF. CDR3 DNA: TGCAGTGCTAGAGATCAGGCTAGCACGTATTTT.

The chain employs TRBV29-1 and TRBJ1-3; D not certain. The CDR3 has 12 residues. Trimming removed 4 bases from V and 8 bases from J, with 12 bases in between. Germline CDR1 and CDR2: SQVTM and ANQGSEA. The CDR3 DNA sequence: TGCAGCGTTGCCCGCCCTCCGGACACCATATATTTT. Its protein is CSVARPPDTIYF.